This T cell receptor (beta chain) stems from a study of blood T cells in healthy people across ages. Overall study results and limits: The fall in TCR beta diversity per million T cells was roughly linear with age. A strong correlation was seen between TCR beta diversity and naive T cell percentage. Researchers judged that diversity estimates from one million T cells fell short of true values. With donor CMV status unknown, expanded clonotype changes were possibly confounded.

The use of a sample-barcoded 5' primer and a J-beta primer mix characterized a second PCR of about 6 to 12 cycles. One entry per CDR3 protein results from TCRdb running MiXCR on the 5' RACE reads. The repertoire holds roughly 2 million distinct CDR3 sequences, with approximately 50% as singletons. Turning to this clonotype: Antigen specificity is unknown.

Sequencing used blood. The sequence was obtained from a woman aged 40 to 49 in good health.

The CDR3 nucleotides are TGCGCCAGCAGCCAATACCGGACAGGGGAAGGGGCGGCGGAGACCCAGTACTTC. This codes for CASSQYRTGEGAAETQYF. The rearrangement uses TRBV4-3 and TRBJ2-7, with 9 positions matching TRBD1. TRBJ2-5 matches the DNA end more closely, so the J call is doubtful. This CDR3 is 18 amino acids long. Germline V lookup: CDR1 LGHNA, CDR2 YSLEER.